This T cell receptor (beta chain) is drawn from a study of blood T cell repertoires in COVID-19. The wider study: The study drew acute and convalescent COVID-19 samples from the United States, Italy and Spain. The analysed material was cDNA or gDNA that came from T cells, B-cell-depleted T cells, or PBMCs.

Using immunoSEQ multiplex PCR, the repertoire was profiled, and TCRdb retains in-frame clones only, with some absent. This table has 99,000 or so clones, roughly 82% appearing once. The germline V gene encodes CDR1 SGHRS and CDR2 YFSETQ. This CDR3 comprises 15 residues. The V end lost 4 bases, the J end lost 5 bases, and 13 bases lay between the germline ends. V and J are TRBV5-1 and TRBJ1-6; maybe TRBD1 (6 bases). The sequence derives from a man aged 55 to 70 with acute or convalescent COVID-19. The sample comprised peripheral blood. In DNA form, the CDR3 reads TGCGCCAGCAGCCAGGGGAACGTCAATAATTCACCCCTCCACTTT. It encodes CASSQGNVNNSPLHF.